This T cell receptor beta chain was obtained from a study of cytomegalovirus exposure and HLA in healthy donors (dated by TCRdb to 2016 to 2017). Looking at the study overall: An earlier analysis of approximately 590 of the donors reported approximately 270 Gb of sequence data and 117 million unique TCR beta sequences from approximately 180 million T cells. Around 300 gigabases of sequencing data and tens of millions of unique TCR sequences were included in an early release covering under 650 HLA-typed donors. Of the 398 genotyped donors, less than 85% were placed in the genetic ancestry cluster associated with self-reported Caucasian donors. The study was designed to test whether signatures of past pathogen exposure could be identified by cataloging public T cell receptors. Using immunosequencing, the study profiled T cell repertoires from 666 subjects and related those repertoires to cytomegalovirus serostatus. Along with the approximately 650-subject first cohort, a separate validation cohort of over a hundred different subjects was used. The study combined high-throughput TCR immunosequencing, statistical association of individual TCRs with disease status, and machine learning to predict cytomegalovirus infection status. A later analysis re-examined previously published TCR beta repertoires from around 670 donors and added high-resolution HLA genotyping to investigate patterns of TCR occurrence. In the later analysis, no new phenotypic data were used to find candidate immune exposures; instead, reliance was placed on TCR beta sequences and their occurrence across donors. An earlier analysis of around 580 of the donors used high-throughput TCR beta sequencing to judge whether each TCR beta V gene segment behaved as functional or pseudogenic. Alongside the repertoire data, information on donor age, sex, ethnicity and CMV serostatus was compiled. A later genetic analysis used genome-wide SNP genotypes for about three fifths of the 666 donors, treating that subset as a discovery cohort. Every repertoire in the discovery cohort had been generated on one and the same sequencing platform. Class I and class II HLA loci were covered by the typing at four-digit resolution. Typing coverage differed by locus: A, B, C, DRB1 and DQB1 were typed in about 629-640 donors, DQA1 in 522, DPA1 in approximately 600, and DPB1 in 400 to 490. Roughly 5 DR-DQ haplotypes were handled as single units for association and clustering because linkage in the cohort was strong. Among roughly 400 genotyped donors of the cohort, an average of approximately 200,000 unique TCR beta nucleotide sequences was sequenced per donor, of which about 19% were non-productive.

The sample holds one count of this clone. Its target antigen remains unknown. Qualities for individual bases were not recorded, and no much larger clone is one base off. Library prep was done by the immunoSEQ multiplex PCR assay. A mixture of 60 forward primers for TCR Vbeta segments and 13 reverse primers for TCR Jbeta segments was used in the multiplex PCR. A multiplex PCR assay on genomic DNA amplified the CDR3 region of rearranged TCR beta genes. On the Illumina HiSeq System, the amplified TCR beta libraries were sequenced as 87-base-pair reads. In the original analysis: In a later analysis, around 80 million unique TCR beta chains were counted across the 500 to 850 repertoires, and roughly 10 million of these chains were shared by at least two donors. Raw reads were error-corrected and collapsed into unique sequences by a nearest-neighbor algorithm in which closely related sequences were merged to remove PCR and sequencing errors. V, D and J gene segments were assigned by aligning CDR3 sequences to IMGT reference sequences. Each retained sequence needed at least a six-nucleotide match to both a V gene segment and a J gene segment. Rearrangements were called productive when the CDR3 lacked stop codons and stayed in frame with V and J; all others were non-productive. Following IMGT convention, CDR3 was defined as the stretch from the second conserved V-encoded cysteine up to the conserved J-encoded phenylalanine. The earlier analysis of 587 of the donors excluded any sequence lacking an unambiguous match to a single V gene segment. An earlier analysis of about 590 of the donors classified V segments as functional when productive rearrangements were above 56.7% and as segregating when the standard deviation between donors was above 5%. A statistical classification framework was developed to diagnose cytomegalovirus status using the catalog of TCR beta chain sequences. A later analysis assigned V and J genes by comparing TCR nucleotide sequences with IMGT/GENE-DB human TR gene sequences. The TCRdist pipeline was used in a later analysis to assign CDR3 sequences and most-parsimonious VDJ recombination scenarios. In a later analysis, every TCR beta chain was defined by the combination of its CDR3 amino acid sequence and its V-gene family, and reads without a unique V-gene family were dropped. As a way to deal with suspected cross-contamination and a sequencing artifact, a later analysis dropped 450 to 600 nucleotide sequences that were highly shared and had low generation probability. In a later analysis, a clonal expansion index was calculated for each public chain from normalized within-repertoire ranks of inferred template counts. A later analysis computed generation probabilities with a VDJ recombination model fitted to out-of-frame rearrangements, and checked the results against IGoR. In a later analysis, TCR-TCR, TCR-HLA and TCR-CMV co-occurrence was scored with hypergeometric tests, and a repertoire-size bias correction was applied to TCR pairs. False discovery rates were estimated in a later analysis by permuting HLA or CMV assignments 20 times. A later analysis grouped co-occurring TCRs with DBSCAN, adding TCRdist sequence similarity when clustering within HLA-allele-positive subsets. Repertoires with fewer than 30,000 or more than 120,000 public chains, plus five repertoires with anomalous nucleotide sharing, were excluded from co-occurrence clustering. Here the immuneACCESS table is served through TCRdb, limited to in-frame sequences with V and J called. Missing clones are a known gap in these copies; in checked studies unresolved V genes cover under half, and the rest lacks a known reason. For V, J and clone size, that table is used; D and trimming come from the DNA. Recorded for this sample are about 160,000 clones; about 75% of them occurred a single time. The ten largest clones take up about 3% of the sample.

The cohort comprised some 700 healthy bone marrow donors. Cohort members were all nominally healthy when sampled, although unrecorded immune exposures were likely present. The donor was CMV seropositive and belonged to the group of over 250 seropositive cohort members. A peripheral blood sample was collected from each donor, and TCR beta sequencing was performed on peripheral blood mononuclear cells. Genomic DNA was extracted from the blood cell samples with the Qiagen DNeasy Blood Extraction Kit. Study-level results and caveats: Only TCR beta chains were sequenced in this cohort, and the absence of alpha or paired-chain data limited detectable features. Across donors, most TCR sequences were observed very rarely, whereas some public TCRs were present in many individuals. In a later genetic analysis, a missense DCLRE1C variant was associated with V-gene and J-gene trimming of TCR beta chains, and the association was replicated in an independent cohort. Because counts were too low, about 18 rarely observed V segments, including chromosome 9 orphons, were excluded from the earlier analysis of several hundred of the donors. In vitro tests confirmed that a few of the cytomegalovirus-associated TCR beta chains recognize cytomegalovirus antigens. In an earlier analysis of around 600 of the donors, most TCR beta V segments were observed in productive rearrangements about 87% or about 30% of the time, broadly matching IMGT annotations. A later analysis found that most CMV-associated TCR beta chains appeared HLA-restricted, with HLA associations seemingly driven largely by CMV exposure. The authors suggested that the approach could potentially be extended to other disease states and immunological phenotypes. Correlated functional status among segregating V segments might be attributable to linkage disequilibrium, but an unknown experimental factor could not be ruled out. At a false discovery rate of 0.05, a later analysis linked roughly 17,000 TCR beta sequences to specific HLA alleles. Immune exposure information for the cohort was limited to CMV serostatus. In the study, about 150 TCR beta chains were listed as associated with cytomegalovirus. In a later analysis, HLA-associated TCR beta chains were found to be more clonally expanded and to have lower generation probabilities than equally common non-associated chains. A group of highly shared sequence variants was considered likely to be a technical artifact of the sequencing pipeline. The classifier was reported to diagnose cytomegalovirus status with high specificity and sensitivity in both the original and validation cohorts. Compared with the roughly 700-donor mean, donors in an Asian-associated ancestry cluster had fewer N-insertions in productive TCRs, according to a later genetic analysis. Roughly uniform sequencing depth across donors was assumed in presence/absence analyses, although this assumption may not hold. A later analysis found that TCR association rates varied across HLA loci, with DRB1 alleles showing the most associated TCRs and HLA-C alleles the fewest. A further reported finding was that TCR beta sequences accurately predicted the HLA-A and HLA-B alleles for most subjects in the first cohort. A later analysis reported that several top co-occurrence clusters appeared linked to parvovirus B19, influenza, CMV and Epstein-Barr virus. Because HLA typing was missing for some donors at each locus, association tests included only the typed subset. When HLA alleles, especially DR and DQ, strongly co-occurred, attributing TCR associations to individual alleles was difficult.

Sequenced material: PBMCs. This sequence originates from a woman aged 45 to 65 in good health and CMV-seropositive.

Here is the DNA: TGTGCCAGCAGCCTCCTGCAGGACTCCTACGAGCAGTACTTC. The resulting protein is CASSLLQDSYEQYF. The chain was built from TRBV7-2 and TRBJ2-7; no D gene is confidently identified. In the germline V gene, CDR1 corresponds to SGHTA and CDR2 to FQGNSA. The CDR3 measures 14 amino acids from cysteine to phenylalanine. Solely the CDR3 DNA is kept, with 42 bases framed from the first base. Cut back by 5 bases and 0 bases, the V and J ends lie 11 bases apart.